These 21 T cell receptor beta chains originate from one sample sequenced in a study of shared clonotypes between healthy human individuals. Clones were read by immunoSEQ multiplex PCR, and TCRdb kept only the in-frame ones, dropping some. The sample contains 600,000 to 750,000 clones, 72% of which appear only once. Specimen: memory CD4+ T cells sorted from blood. Subset: CD45RA-negative fraction. The source of these receptors is a woman in her 30s in good health.

V is TRBV9 and J is TRBJ2-7; TRBD1 matches 12 bases. The CDR3 spans 15 residues. CDR1 and CDR2 (germline): SGDLS, YYNGEE. Losses at the gene ends were 1 base for V and 4 bases for J; bases not matched to a gene: 3. The CDR3 nucleotides read TGTGCCAGCAGCGTAAGGGGACAGGGGGCGTACGAGCAGTACTTC. This sequence encodes CASSVRGQGAYEQYF.

This clone was seen a handful of times. The gene calls are TRBV19 and TRBJ2-4, with D hard to call. With 6 bases removed from V and 0 bases from J, the gap between germline ends came to 15 bases. The CDR3 runs 16 residues. Germline lookup yields CDR1 LNHDA and CDR2 SQIVND (reference sequence). The CDR3 nucleotides read TGTGCCAGTAGCACCCCGACCGAAGCAGCCAAAAACATTCAGTACTTC. This gives the protein CASSTPTEAAKNIQYF.

The chain links TRBV7-6 to TRBJ2-1, with D tentatively TRBD1 (5 bases). V gave up 5 bases and J gave up 2 bases, with 13 bases separating them. This CDR3 region has 15 residues. The V gene's germline CDR1 is SGHVS and CDR2 FNYEAQ. The CDR3 DNA reads TGTGCCAGCAGCCCAGTAGGGGTTGCCTACAATGAGCAGTTCTTC. Amino acids: CASSPVGVAYNEQFF.

V is TRBV5-1 and J is TRBJ1-1, with a possible D match to TRBD1 (5 bases). CDR1 is SGHRS and CDR2 is YFSETQ in the germline V gene. This CDR3 comprises 13 residues. V was trimmed by 0 bases and J by 8 bases, leaving 11 bases between them. The CDR3 DNA reads TGCGCCAGCAGCTTGGCAGGGAATGGGGAAGCTTTCTTT. Protein sequence: CASSLAGNGEAFF.

This clone has just one count. V usage is TRBV11-3 and J usage is TRBJ2-7; TRBD1 aligns across 7 bases. Trimming cost V 5 bases and J 0 bases; bases outside gene matches: 10. CDR1 and CDR2 from the germline V gene are SGHNT and YENEEA. The CDR3 is 16 residues long. CDR3 in DNA: TGTGCCAGCAGCACCCCTCCGGGACAGAGCTCCTACGAGCAGTACTTC. Translation gives CASSTPPGQSSYEQYF.

This clone appeared once. V is TRBV28 and J is TRBJ2-5; 11 bases map to TRBD2. This CDR3 comprises 16 residues. Germline CDR1 is MDHEN and CDR2 is SYDVKM. J lost 2 bases, V lost 5 bases, and 7 bases had no gene match. CDR3 region: CASSRISGRGQETQYF. CDR3 sequence (DNA): TGTGCCAGCAGTCGAATTAGCGGGAGGGGGCAAGAGACCCAGTACTTC.

The V call is TRBV18, the J call TRBJ1-5; a possible D gene is TRBD1 (5 bases). From germline, CDR1 is KGHSH and CDR2 LQKENI. Deletions cut 8 bases from V and 2 bases from J, with 13 bases between. This CDR3 is built from 14 residues. The CDR3 region is CASTRGTGNQPQHF. DNA of the CDR3: TGTGCCAGCACGAGAGGGACGGGCAATCAGCCCCAGCATTTT.

The chain uses TRBV6-5 and TRBJ2-2; TRBD2 matches at 11 bases. The germline V gene encodes CDR1 MNHEY and CDR2 SVGAGI. The CDR3 consists of 15 residues. The V gene end was trimmed by 6 bases and the J gene end by 5 bases; junction bases not matched to a gene: 5. The CDR3 region is CASRRGLADTGELFF. The DNA for the CDR3 is TGTGCCAGCAGACGGGGACTAGCGGATACCGGGGAGCTGTTTTTT.

The rearrangement joins TRBV5-1 to TRBJ2-5; D perhaps matches TRBD1 (5 bases). Germline V gene sequence: CDR1 SGHRS, CDR2 YFSETQ. The germline V and J ends were trimmed by 0 bases and 1 base, with 10 bases remaining between them. The length of the CDR3 is 15 residues. As DNA, the CDR3 is TGCGCCAGCAGCTTGGCTAGGCAGGGCCAAGAGACCCAGTACTTC. Encoded protein: CASSLARQGQETQYF. The complete variable domain, with remaining parts taken from reference TRBV5-1 and TRBJ2-5, reads KAGVTQTPRYLIKTRGQQVTLSCSPISGHRSVSWYQQTPGQGLQFLFEYFSETQRNKGNFPGRFSGRQFSNSRSEMNVSTLELGDSALYLCASSLARQGQETQYFGPGTRLLVL.

Regarding this clone: This same CDR3 is encoded by further DNA sequences in the sample. This chain connects TRBV5-1 to TRBJ2-7; a possible D gene is TRBD1 (6 bases). CDR3 length: 12 residues. CDR1 is SGHRS and CDR2 is YFSETQ in the germline V gene. Trimming left V 0 bases short and J 5 bases short, with 6 bases between. The CDR3 DNA reads as TGCGCCAGCAGCTTGGGGGGGCACGAGCAGTACTTC. This gives the protein CASSLGGHEQYF. Supplemented by reference TRBV5-1 and TRBJ2-7, the full variable domain reads KAGVTQTPRYLIKTRGQQVTLSCSPISGHRSVSWYQQTPGQGLQFLFEYFSETQRNKGNFPGRFSGRQFSNSRSEMNVSTLELGDSALYLCASSLGGHEQYFGPGTRLTVT.

The CDR3: CASSVGGQAYEQYF. The CDR3 DNA sequence: TGTGCCAGCAGCGTAGGGGGACAGGCATACGAGCAGTACTTC. The chain recombines TRBV9 with TRBJ2-7; TRBD1 matches at 8 bases. The CDR3 sequence is 14 residues long. V lost 0 bases, J lost 4 bases, and 3 bases stayed unmatched. Germline-derived CDR1 and CDR2 are SGDLS and YYNGEE. Based on the CDR3 plus reference TRBV9 and TRBJ2-7, the full variable domain is DSGVTQTPKHLITATGQRVTLRCSPRSGDLSVYWYQQSLDQGLQFLIQYYNGEERAKGNILERFSAQQFPDLHSELNLSSLELGDSALYFCASSVGGQAYEQYFGPGTRLTVT.

The chain carries TRBV11-2 and TRBJ2-1, with 9 bases lining up with TRBD2. The CDR3 covers 18 residues. V trimming: 0 bases; J trimming: 0 bases; junction bases outside the gene matches: 6. CDR1 and CDR2 (germline): SGHAT, FQNNGV. Written as DNA, the CDR3 is TGTGCCAGCAGCTTAGAACTAGCGGGCCCCAGCTCCTACAATGAGCAGTTCTTC. It translates to CASSLELAGPSSYNEQFF.

The count of this clone is one. This rearrangement joins TRBV14 to TRBJ2-1, with a possible D match to TRBD1 (5 bases). This CDR3 has 17 amino acids. Germline CDR1 SGHDN, CDR2 FVKESK. V dropped 0 bases and J dropped 3 bases, with 15 bases sitting between them. CDR3 coding DNA: TGTGCCAGCAGCCAAGATCCCCAGGGTCCATTCTACAATGAGCAGTTCTTC. Protein product: CASSQDPQGPFYNEQFF.

This clone was seen a few times. The chain carries TRBV7-6 and TRBJ2-1, with 8 bases lining up with TRBD2. The CDR3 spans 15 residues. With V trimmed by 1 base and J by 5 bases, 4 bases remained unmatched. The germline CDR1 and CDR2 sequences are SGHVS and FNYEAQ. CDR3 in amino acids: CASSLGPAGDNEQFF. CDR3 nucleotides: TGTGCCAGCAGCTTAGGGCCAGCGGGAGACAATGAGCAGTTCTTC.

CDR3 in DNA: TGTGCCAGTACCGGACTAGCGGGAGGCACAGATACGCAGTATTTT. This gives the protein CASTGLAGGTDTQYF. The chain recombines TRBV19 with TRBJ2-3; the match to TRBD2 covers 13 bases. Trimming cost V 7 bases and J 1 base; bases outside gene matches: 2. CDR3 length: 15 amino acids. Germline V CDR1 and CDR2: LNHDA, SQIVND (reference sequence). Full variable domain (rest looked up from reference TRBV19 and TRBJ2-3): DGGITQSPKYLFRKEGQNVTLSCEQNLNHDAMYWYRQDPGQGLRLIYYSQIVNDFQKGDIAEGYSVSREKKESFPLTVTSAQKNPTAFYLCASTGLAGGTDTQYFGPGTRLTVL.

The chain recombines TRBV7-2 with TRBJ2-6; 9 positions agree with TRBD1. CDR3 length: 17 amino acids. V lost 5 bases to trimming and J lost 0 bases; unmatched junction nucleotides: 5. Germline V gene sequence: CDR1 SGHTA, CDR2 FQGNSA. DNA of the CDR3: TGTGCCAGCAGCATTCACAGGGGGCTCTCTGGGGCCAACGTCCTGACTTTC. This encodes CASSIHRGLSGANVLTF. Supplemented by reference TRBV7-2 and TRBJ2-6, the full variable domain reads GAGVSQSPSNKVTEKGKDVELRCDPISGHTALYWYRQSLGQGLEFLIYFQGNSAPDKSGLPSDRFSAERTGGSVSTLTIQRTQQEDSAVYLCASSIHRGLSGANVLTFGAGSRLTVL.

A remark on this clone: Possible read error: a much larger clone is one base away. This chain connects TRBV18 to TRBJ2-2, with D hard to call. This CDR3 spans 12 amino acids. The germline V and J ends were trimmed by 3 bases and 4 bases, with 3 bases remaining between them. In germline, CDR1 is KGHSH, CDR2 LQKENI. Here the CDR3 DNA reads TGTGCCAGCTCACCTGTCACCGGGGAGCTGTTTTTT. Translation gives CASSPVTGELFF.

This clone appeared a few times. The chain carries TRBV6-4 and TRBJ2-1; 8 bases are a match to TRBD2. Unmatched junction bases numbered 5, after V lost 0 bases and J lost 4 bases. Per the germline V gene, CDR1 is MRHNA and CDR2 is SNTAGT. There are 16 residues in the CDR3. The DNA for the CDR3 is TGTGCCAGCAGTGACTCCGGGACTAGAAATTACAATGAGCAGTTCTTC. It yields the protein CASSDSGTRNYNEQFF.

Turning to this clone: A much larger clonotype is one base distant, so this may be a read error. The same CDR3 is also encoded by other DNA sequences in this sample. The rearrangement joins TRBV7-2 to TRBJ1-1; 7 bases fit TRBD1. The ends lost 5 bases at V and 3 bases at J; junction bases unmatched: 3. This CDR3 has 13 residues. CDR1 SGHTA and CDR2 FQGNSA come from the germline V gene. Here the CDR3 reads CASSVQGDTEAFF. CDR3 DNA sequence: TGTGCCAGCAGCGTTCAGGGGGACACTGAAGCTTTCTTT. Complete variable domain (other parts from reference TRBV7-2 and TRBJ1-1): GAGVSQSPSNKVTEKGKDVELRCDPISGHTALYWYRQSLGQGLEFLIYFQGNSAPDKSGLPSDRFSAERTGGSVSTLTIQRTQQEDSAVYLCASSVQGDTEAFFGQGTRLTVV.

Comments on this clone: Since a far larger clone is one base different, this is likely a read error. Other DNA sequences of this sample code for an identical CDR3. The chain employs TRBV5-4 and TRBJ2-1, with a weak D call TRBD1 (5 bases). CDR1 is SGHNT and CDR2 is YYREEE in the germline V gene (reference sequence). V was cut by 0 bases and J by 0 bases, with 7 bases left in between. CDR3 size: 15 residues. The CDR3 DNA sequence: TGTGCCAGCAGCTTGGACAGGAGCTCCTACAATGAGCAGTTCTTC. It yields the protein CASSLDRSSYNEQFF.

Points on this clone: The sample holds other DNA sequences that translate to the same CDR3. This chain uses TRBV6-1 with TRBJ1-2; no clear D gene. The CDR3 totals 15 residues. The V gene lost 0 bases and the J gene lost 0 bases, with 8 bases spanning the gap. CDR1 and CDR2 (germline): MNHNS, SASEGT. CDR3 region: CASSEAERTNYGYTF. The CDR3 coding sequence is TGTGCCAGCAGTGAAGCGGAGCGAACTAACTATGGCTACACCTTC.